This T cell receptor (beta chain) was identified during a study of response to subunit inactivated influenza vaccine (dated 2018 in TCRdb). For the wider study: Deep quantitative T cell receptor repertoire profiling was used in the study to track responses to a trivalent subunit inactivated influenza vaccine.

Library generation was performed with RT-PCR. The run used an Illumina HiSeq 2500. TCRdb trimmed the raw reads at Q25, called clones with MiXCR and kept productive beta chains. CDR3 protein sequences are deduplicated, and each keeps its most common genes and DNA. The sample table shows 490,000 or so distinct CDR3 sequences, and roughly 8.2% are seen once. In total, the top ten clones hold around 13% of the sample. A few counts support this clonotype. Its binding antigen is unknown. There are no base qualities to consult, and no much larger clone falls within one base. V is reduced by 0 bases and J by 9 bases, leaving a spacing of 6 bases between them. Via the germline V gene, CDR1 is SNHLY and CDR2 FYNNEI. The CDR3 measures 12 amino acids from cysteine to phenylalanine. Only the CDR3 DNA is retained, 36 bases long and in frame from the first base. Broader findings and caveats from the paper: The authors proposed that each seasonal influenza vaccination may bring in only a limited number of new T cells.

Material: PBMCs from blood, obtained less than 30 months after vaccination. The TCR was taken from a man in his fifties or sixties who received an inactivated influenza vaccine. Donor details come from another sample of the same person, matched by shared clones. The sequence joins TRBV2 to TRBJ1-5; confidence is insufficient to name the D gene. CDR3 protein: CASSEALMPQHF. The DNA reads as follows: TGTGCCAGCAGTGAAGCGCTAATGCCCCAGCATTTT.